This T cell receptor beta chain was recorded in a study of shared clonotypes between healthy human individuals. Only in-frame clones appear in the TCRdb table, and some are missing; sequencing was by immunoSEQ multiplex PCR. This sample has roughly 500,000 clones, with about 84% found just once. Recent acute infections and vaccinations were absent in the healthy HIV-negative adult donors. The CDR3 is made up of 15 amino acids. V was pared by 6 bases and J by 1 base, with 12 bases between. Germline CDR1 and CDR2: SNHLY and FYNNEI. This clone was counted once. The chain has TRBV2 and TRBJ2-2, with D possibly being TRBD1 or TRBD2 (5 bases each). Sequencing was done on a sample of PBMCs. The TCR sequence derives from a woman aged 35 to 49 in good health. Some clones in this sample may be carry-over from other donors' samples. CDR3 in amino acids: CASRGTRQNTGELFF. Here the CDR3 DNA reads TGTGCCAGCAGGGGGACGCGGCAGAACACCGGGGAGCTGTTTTTT.